Listed here are 19 T cell receptor beta chains from one sample, sequenced in a study of CD8 T cells in Susac syndrome. Random hexamers served to reverse transcribe roughly 0.45 to 1 ug RNA. MiXCR was run by TCRdb on the immunoSEQ multiplex PCR reads, yielding one entry per CDR3 protein. The repertoire holds a few hundred thousand distinct CDR3 sequences, with 95% as singletons. Specimen: CD4+ T cells from PBMCs. Every receptor here comes from a human donor with multiple sclerosis.

The chain recombines TRBV30 with TRBJ2-5; 12 bases are shared with TRBD2. CDR3 length: 16 residues. The V segment lost 1 base and the J segment 6 bases; nucleotides outside the gene matches: 9. Germline V gene data show CDR1 as GTSNPN and CDR2 as SVGIG (reference sequence). The CDR3 region is CAWSAFLAGGPKTQYF. The CDR3 DNA reads TGTGCCTGGAGTGCCTTTCTAGCGGGAGGGCCGAAGACCCAGTACTTC.

The V and J genes are TRBV20-1 and TRBJ2-5; 9 nucleotides align to TRBD1. The CDR3 sequence is 15 residues long. From germline, CDR1 is DFQATT and CDR2 SNEGSKA (reference sequence). Trimming removed 4 bases from V and 2 bases from J; junction bases left unmatched: 8. The CDR3, as DNA: TGCAGTGCTAATAGAAGACAGGGGGGGCAAGAGACCCAGTACTTC. Its protein is CSANRRQGGQETQYF.

V and J are TRBV9 and TRBJ1-5; D may be TRBD1 (5 bases). CDR1 and CDR2 (germline): SGDLS, YYNGEE. With 7 bases removed from V and 0 bases from J, the gap between germline ends came to 14 bases. The CDR3 runs to 15 residues. The CDR3 DNA reads as TGTGCCAGCGGGCGGGGGGACCATAGCAATCAGCCCCAGCATTTT. This translates into CASGRGDHSNQPQHF.

The rearrangement links TRBV25-1 to TRBJ1-5, with D possibly matching TRBD1 (6 bases). The CDR3 contains 15 residues. The V end lost 3 bases, the J end lost 4 bases, and 13 bases lay between the germline ends. CDR1 is MGHDK and CDR2 is SYGVNS in the germline V gene. This CDR3 is CASSDDRTLNQPQHF. As DNA, the CDR3 is TGTGCCAGCAGTGACGACAGGACATTAAATCAGCCCCAGCATTTT.

The chain couples TRBV20-1 to TRBJ2-1, with 11 bases fitting TRBD2. CDR1 and CDR2 (germline): DFQATT, SNEGSKA (reference sequence). The J segment lost 4 bases and the V segment lost 4 bases, leaving 6 bases of the junction unmatched. The CDR3 length is 15 residues. CDR3 nucleotide sequence: TGCAGTGCTAACAGACTAGCGGGAATATACAATGAGCAGTTCTTC. Translating gives CSANRLAGIYNEQFF.

The chain combines TRBV20-1 with TRBJ2-1; D not certain. Germline values: CDR1 DFQATT, CDR2 SNEGSKA (reference sequence). CDR3 length: 10 residues. V lost 4 bases to trimming and J lost 7 bases, with 5 bases between them. Here the CDR3 reads CSAKENEQFF. The DNA of the CDR3 is TGCAGTGCTAAAGAGAATGAGCAGTTCTTC.

V usage is TRBV12-3 or TRBV12-4 and J usage is TRBJ1-2; unclear D gene. The ends were cut back, 4 bases at V and 8 bases at J, with 14 bases in the middle. This CDR3 is 13 amino acids long. CDR3 amino acids: CASSSPRPGGYTF. In nucleotides, the CDR3 is TGTGCCAGCAGTTCCCCCCGGCCCGGAGGCTACACCTTC.

This chain links TRBV24-1 with TRBJ2-1; no definite D call. This CDR3 is built from 15 residues. Trimming stripped 4 bases from V and 5 bases from J, with 14 bases between. Germline CDR1 and CDR2: KGHDR and SFDVKD. Here the CDR3 DNA reads TGTGCCACCAGTGACTCGGATCCAGCCCACAATGAGCAGTTCTTC. As protein: CATSDSDPAHNEQFF.

This sequence joins TRBV13 and TRBJ2-7, with 7 bases matching TRBD2. V shed 5 bases and J 7 bases; nucleotides not matched to a gene: 8. There are 13 residues in the CDR3. The V gene's germline CDR1 is PRHDT and CDR2 FYEKMQ (reference sequence). This chain's CDR3 is CASSARLAEEQYF. The CDR3 coding sequence is TGTGCCAGCAGCGCTCGACTAGCTGAAGAGCAGTACTTC.

The chain joins TRBV29-1 to TRBJ1-2, with D hard to call. The V end lost 7 bases, the J end lost 4 bases, and 10 bases lay between the germline ends. This CDR3 is 11 amino acids long. Germline loops: CDR1 SQVTM, CDR2 ANQGSEA. The CDR3 nucleotides read TGCAGCGCATTAGTTCGCTATGGCTACACCTTC. Its protein product is CSALVRYGYTF.

The CDR3 nucleotides read TGTGCCACCAGCGGGGGTGTTGTGAATACGCAGTATTTT. Translating gives CATSGGVVNTQYF. The rearrangement uses TRBV15 and TRBJ2-3, with D perhaps being TRBD1 or TRBD2 (5 bases each). Germline V gene lookup returns CDR1 LNHNV and CDR2 YYDKDF (reference sequence). This CDR3 is 13 amino acids long. The V and J ends lost 5 bases and 7 bases respectively, with 13 bases between them.

The chain links TRBV6-5 to TRBJ2-7; TRBD1 aligns across 7 bases. Germline V gives CDR1 MNHEY, CDR2 SVGAGI. The trim removed 8 bases at V and 6 bases at J, leaving 16 bases unmatched. The CDR3 consists of 15 residues. The CDR3 DNA is TGTGCCAGCTCTGTTCTGACAGGGAACAGGGGCGAGCAGTACTTC. The encoded protein is CASSVLTGNRGEQYF.

The chain has TRBV12-3 or TRBV12-4 and TRBJ2-3, with TRBD2 matching 14 bases. This CDR3 is 16 amino acids long. V trimming: 7 bases; J trimming: 5 bases; junction bases outside the gene matches: 8. CDR3 nucleotide sequence: TGTGCCAGCAATACAGGACTAGCGGGAGGTATAGATACGCAGTATTTT. This codes for CASNTGLAGGIDTQYF.

The chain carries TRBV20-1 and TRBJ2-7, with a tentative D call TRBD1 (6 bases). The CDR3 is made up of 13 amino acids. In germline, CDR1 is DFQATT, CDR2 SNEGSKA (reference sequence). Trimming took 7 bases from V and 3 from J, leaving 16 bases between them. Here the CDR3 DNA reads TGCAGTGTTACCGGGACAAGAGACTACGAGCAGTACTTC. Encoded protein: CSVTGTRDYEQYF.

This chain connects TRBV29-1 to TRBJ2-7; the match to TRBD1 covers 11 bases. V lost 7 bases to trimming and J lost 2 bases; unmatched junction nucleotides: 4. From germline, CDR1 is SQVTM and CDR2 ANQGSEA. The CDR3 length is 13 residues. CDR3 DNA sequence: TGCAGCGCGGGACAGGGGGTAGCCTACGAGCAGTACTTC. Translation: CSAGQGVAYEQYF.

The rearrangement joins TRBV20-1 to TRBJ2-1; no firm D call. Germline assignment: CDR1 DFQATT and CDR2 SNEGSKA (reference sequence). The CDR3 sequence is 14 residues long. V dropped 0 bases and J dropped 4 bases, with 10 bases sitting between them. CDR3 sequence: CSARDRLGYNEQFF. The CDR3 nucleotides read TGCAGTGCTAGAGATCGGCTGGGGTACAATGAGCAGTTCTTC.

The chain uses TRBV19 and TRBJ2-7, with D possibly matching TRBD2 (6 bases). The CDR3 has 14 amino acids. Trimming pared 4 bases from V and 0 bases from J, leaving 10 bases between. The germline V gene has CDR1 LNHDA and CDR2 SQIVND (reference sequence). CDR3 bases: TGTGCCAGTAGTAGGGCGGGGAGCTCCTACGAGCAGTACTTC. This codes for CASSRAGSSYEQYF.

This clonotype was picked up one time. This chain joins TRBV29-1 and TRBJ2-7; 9 bases match TRBD2. The germline V gene encodes CDR1 SQVTM and CDR2 ANQGSEA. Unmatched junction bases numbered 13, after V lost 6 bases and J lost 7 bases. The CDR3 runs to 14 residues. The CDR3, as DNA: TGCAGCGTCACCGGGACTAGCTTTCCTCGGGAGCAGTACTTC. Translating it yields CSVTGTSFPREQYF.

The rearrangement joins TRBV27 to TRBJ1-1; maybe TRBD1 (6 bases). Germline-derived CDR1 and CDR2 are MNHEY and SMNVEV (reference sequence). The V gene lost 5 bases and the J gene lost 5 bases, with 15 bases spanning the gap. The CDR3 runs to 14 residues. Here the CDR3 DNA reads TGTGCCAGCAGTAACAGGGACCCCAGGACTGAAGCTTTCTTT. It specifies CASSNRDPRTEAFF.